This T cell receptor beta chain stems from a study of blood T cell repertoires in COVID-19. As for the study in general: Collection of acute and convalescent COVID-19 samples took place in the United States, Italy and Spain. T cells, B-cell-depleted T cells, or PBMCs supplied cDNA or gDNA.

The Seattle patients joined while their infection was active and were tracked longitudinally afterward. Per the authors' pipeline: Amplified reference gene primers provided the basis for estimating nucleated cell counts. Sequenced by immunoSEQ multiplex PCR; TCRdb stores in-frame clones only, minus some. V, J and clone size were drawn from that table, and D and trimming were deduced from the DNA. Altogether some 390,000 clones are present, 87% being singletons, with the ten largest covering roughly 2%. V lost 2 bases and J lost 4; bases outside the gene matches: 2. Looked up from germline, CDR1 is MNHEY and CDR2 is SVGAGI. The CDR3 has 15 amino acids.

The clonotype comes from a woman aged 55-69 years with COVID-19, enrolled during active disease. Sample: peripheral blood. V and J are TRBV6-5 and TRBJ2-1; the match to TRBD2 covers 10 bases. In DNA form, the CDR3 reads TGTGCCAGCAGTTACCTAGCGGGGGAGTACAATGAGCAGTTCTTC. Translating gives CASSYLAGEYNEQFF.